The 17 T cell receptor beta chains in this list originate from one sample, sequenced in a study of T cells in Graves' hyperthyroidism and ophthalmopathy. Researchers took RNA transcripts and amplified the TCR beta CDR3 regions from them. Primed by the HTBI set, a first-round RT-PCR was run on the TCR CDR3. TCRdb called the multiplex PCR reads again in MiXCR, with one record for every CDR3 protein. Of some 690,000 distinct CDR3 sequences listed, 17% are singletons. Sequenced sample: blood. Receptor source: a middle-aged man with Graves' hyperthyroidism.

V and J are TRBV5-8 and TRBJ2-1; 9 positions agree with TRBD2. V was pared by 4 bases and J by 7 bases, with 9 bases of the junction left unmatched. Germline loops: CDR1 SGHTS, CDR2 YDEGEE. This CDR3 is built from 15 residues. CDR3 protein: CASSLRGLAWNEQFF. The CDR3 nucleotides are TGTGCCAGCAGCCTCCGGGGACTAGCCTGGAATGAGCAGTTCTTC. Filled out from reference TRBV5-8 and TRBJ2-1, the complete variable domain reads EAGVTQSPTHLIKTRGQQATLRCSPISGHTSVYWYQQALGLGLQFLLWYDEGEERNRGNFPPRFSGRQFPNYSSELNVNALELEDSALYLCASSLRGLAWNEQFFGPGTRLTVL.

This clonotype occurred many times. The genes are TRBV27 and TRBJ2-7, with a possible D match to TRBD2 (7 bases). The V and J ends lost 0 bases and 3 bases respectively, with 12 bases between them. The germline V gene encodes CDR1 MNHEY and CDR2 SMNVEV (reference sequence). CDR3 length: 15 amino acids. CDR3 DNA: TGTGCCAGCAGTTTATCGGGCGGGGGCTACTACGAGCAGTACTTC. Protein product: CASSLSGGGYYEQYF.

There are many counts of this clonotype. The J gene is TRBJ2-5, the V gene TRBV24-1, with 9 positions matching TRBD2. With 2 bases clipped from V and 2 bases from J, the junction kept 5 bases outside the gene matches. The CDR3 is made up of 16 amino acids. Germline V gene data show CDR1 as KGHDR and CDR2 as SFDVKD. The CDR3 sequence is CATSDSGTSRQETQYF. CDR3 DNA sequence: TGTGCCACCAGTGATTCCGGGACTAGCAGACAAGAGACCCAGTACTTC.

The chain carries TRBV7-9 and TRBJ1-1; 7 bases align to TRBD1. The CDR3 extends over 15 amino acids. With V trimmed by 5 bases and J by 1 base, 7 bases remained unmatched. Germline values: CDR1 SEHNR, CDR2 FQNEAQ (reference sequence). As DNA, the CDR3 is TGTGCCAGCAGCAGACTGGGACAGAAGAACACTGAAGCTTTCTTT. This sequence encodes CASSRLGQKNTEAFF.

The chain has TRBV7-6 and TRBJ2-7; the D gene is possibly TRBD1 (5 bases). The CDR3 runs 12 residues. Trimming removed 3 bases from V and 7 bases from J, with 10 bases in between. The germline CDR1 and CDR2 sequences are SGHVS and FNYEAQ. The CDR3 spells CASSFQGREQYF. CDR3 bases: TGTGCCAGCAGCTTCCAGGGAAGGGAGCAGTACTTC.

This clonotype has only a few counts. The chain couples TRBV29-1 to TRBJ1-2, with D possibly TRBD1 on 5 matching bases. This CDR3 has 17 amino acids. Germline values: CDR1 SQVTM, CDR2 ANQGSEA. Between the trimmed V and J ends, which lost 4 bases and 5 bases, there was a span of 26 bases. CDR3 nucleotide sequence: TGCAGCGTTGTCGTCGGTGGAGGGGTTGGCGAAAAGTATGGCTACACCTTC. Translating gives CSVVVGGGVGEKYGYTF.

This clonotype has a count of ten or more. The chain combines TRBV6-2 or TRBV6-3 with TRBJ2-1, with TRBD2 matching 9 bases. The CDR3 runs 16 residues. The J segment lost 7 bases and the V segment lost 5 bases, leaving 12 bases of the junction unmatched. Germline V gene lookup returns CDR1 MNHEY and CDR2 SVGEGT. This CDR3 reads CASSGALSGRRNEQFF. In DNA form, the CDR3 reads TGTGCCAGCAGTGGGGCTTTGAGCGGGAGGAGGAATGAGCAGTTCTTC.

In this sample, this clonotype turned up many times. The chain carries TRBV6-5 and TRBJ2-7; 7 bases map to TRBD1. Per the germline V gene, CDR1 is MNHEY and CDR2 is SVGAGI. The CDR3 extends over 15 amino acids. Losses at the gene ends were 2 bases for V and 4 bases for J; bases not matched to a gene: 8. The CDR3 protein is CASSYRHRGLYEQYF. DNA of the CDR3: TGTGCCAGCAGTTACCGCCACAGGGGTTTATACGAGCAGTACTTC.

The chain uses TRBV6-9 and TRBJ2-2, with D unclear. Germline lookup yields CDR1 MNHGY and CDR2 SVAAGI. The CDR3 length is 15 residues. Trimming left V 3 bases short and J 5 bases short, with 13 bases between. The CDR3 sequence is CASSYESARTGELFF. The CDR3, as DNA: TGTGCCAGCAGTTACGAATCAGCTAGGACCGGGGAGCTGTTTTTT.

This clonotype occurred a few times. The J gene is TRBJ2-3, the V gene TRBV6-2 or TRBV6-3; D remains unclear. From germline, CDR1 is MNHEY and CDR2 SVGEGT. V gave up 4 bases and J gave up 0 bases, with 14 bases separating them. CDR3 length equals 16 residues. Here the CDR3 DNA reads TGTGCCAGCAGTTTCGAGCTATTCTTTAGCACAGATACGCAGTATTTT. It encodes CASSFELFFSTDTQYF.

This clonotype has at least ten counts. The chain joins TRBV28 to TRBJ2-1; 9 positions agree with TRBD2. Germline V gives CDR1 MDHEN, CDR2 SYDVKM. The length of the CDR3 is 16 residues. J was trimmed by 8 bases and V by 2 bases; bases with no gene match: 10. CDR3: CASSLPASGAWDEQFF. In DNA form, the CDR3 reads TGTGCCAGCAGTTTACCGGCTAGCGGGGCGTGGGATGAGCAGTTCTTC.

V and J are TRBV27 and TRBJ2-3; no reliable D call. Germline CDR1 and CDR2: MNHEY and SMNVEV (reference sequence). V was clipped by 2 bases and J by 1 base, with 13 bases between them. This CDR3 region has 16 residues. The CDR3: CASSLGRRLGTDTQYF. CDR3 in DNA: TGTGCCAGCAGTTTAGGGCGGCGTCTGGGCACAGATACGCAGTATTTT.

V gene TRBV7-9 combines with J gene TRBJ2-3, with a weak D call TRBD1 (6 bases). CDR1 and CDR2 from the germline V gene are SEHNR and FQNEAQ (reference sequence). V lost 5 bases, J lost 2 bases, and 14 bases lay in between. The CDR3 extends over 15 amino acids. CDR3 in amino acids: CASSKLTGLTDTQYF. CDR3 coding DNA: TGTGCCAGCAGCAAATTGACAGGCCTCACAGATACGCAGTATTTT.

This clonotype was seen many times. The V gene is TRBV27, the J gene TRBJ2-7; a weak D match, TRBD1 (6 bases). Germline lookup yields CDR1 MNHEY and CDR2 SMNVEV (reference sequence). V was pared by 4 bases and J by 0 bases, with 10 bases between. The CDR3 extends over 14 amino acids. CDR3: CASSSGESSYEQYF. CDR3 DNA sequence: TGTGCCAGCAGTTCAGGGGAGTCCTCCTACGAGCAGTACTTC.

The V and J genes are TRBV3-1 and TRBJ1-5; tentatively, D is TRBD1 (6 bases). The CDR3 is 15 residues long. Germline assignment: CDR1 LGHDT and CDR2 YNNKEL (reference sequence). V lost 0 bases to trimming and J lost 7 bases, with 13 bases between them. As DNA, the CDR3 is TGTGCCAGCAGCCAAGATACAGGGTTGGAGCAGCCCCAGCATTTT. Translated: CASSQDTGLEQPQHF. Looking up the rest from reference TRBV3-1 and TRBJ1-5 gives the full variable domain: DTAVSQTPKYLVTQMGNDKSIKCEQNLGHDTMYWYKQDSKKFLKIMFSYNNKELIINETVPNRFSPKSPDKAHLNLHINSLELGDSAVYFCASSQDTGLEQPQHFGDGTRLSIL.

This clonotype was found many times. This chain connects TRBV20-1 to TRBJ2-5, with TRBD2 identical over 7 bases. With V trimmed by 6 bases and J by 1 base, 8 bases remained unmatched. The length of the CDR3 is 14 residues. Germline values: CDR1 DFQATT, CDR2 SNEGSKA (reference sequence). As DNA, the CDR3 is TGCAGTGCAAGGATACTAGCGTTCCAAGAGACCCAGTACTTC. The encoded protein is CSARILAFQETQYF.

This clonotype was recorded a few times. The V call is TRBV2, the J call TRBJ2-7; possibly TRBD1 for D (6 bases). V shed 4 bases and J shed 2 bases, with 18 bases lying between them. This CDR3 has 16 residues. Germline CDR1 SNHLY, CDR2 FYNNEI. The DNA of the CDR3 is TGTGCCAGCAGTGGACTCGACAGGAGGTTAGCCTACGAGCAGTACTTC. Its translation is CASSGLDRRLAYEQYF.